These 12 T cell receptor beta chains were all obtained from the same sample, sequenced in a study of blood T cells in healthy people across ages (dated by TCRdb to 2014 to 2015). Preparation of the library involved 5' RACE. TCRdb shows the sequencer as Illumina HiSeq 2500. A second PCR of about 7 to 12 cycles was run with a J-beta primer mix and a sample-barcoded 5' primer. The raw public data were reprocessed by TCRdb itself: fastp quality trimming at Q25, MiXCR clonotype calling, in-frame beta chains only. A single entry per CDR3 protein holds the most common genes and DNA from its merged rows. The sample has about 620,000 distinct CDR3 sequences on record, roughly half of them singletons. Approximately 15% of the sample belongs to the ten largest clones. Material for sequencing was blood. The receptors stem from a woman at least 80 years old in good health.

This clonotype was found many times. V and J are TRBV27 and TRBJ2-7; TRBD1 agrees at 7 bases. J gave up 3 bases and V 6 bases, and 5 bases lay outside the gene matches. In germline, CDR1 is MNHEY, CDR2 SMNVEV (reference sequence). The CDR3 is 13 amino acids. This chain's CDR3 is CASRKDRFYEQYF. The CDR3 DNA sequence: TGTGCCAGCAGAAAGGACAGGTTCTACGAGCAGTACTTC.

On this clonotype itself: A much larger clone sits a single nucleotide away, making a read error possible. The chain joins TRBV20-1 to TRBJ2-1; 7 bases match TRBD2. The CDR3 runs 14 residues. Trimming removed 5 bases from V and 9 bases from J; junction bases left unmatched: 13. Germline lookup yields CDR1 DFQATT and CDR2 SNEGSKA (reference sequence). CDR3 DNA: TGCAGTGCTCCTAGGGACTATGGAGGTCGTGAGCAGTTCTTC. This sequence encodes CSAPRDYGGREQFF.

This clonotype showed up just a few times. The chain employs TRBV5-1 and TRBJ2-1; D gene unclear. The CDR3 consists of 15 residues. Germline values: CDR1 SGHRS, CDR2 YFSETQ. Trimming pared 0 bases from V and 7 bases from J, leaving 14 bases between. The CDR3 protein is CASSLGAYYSNEQFF. The CDR3, as DNA: TGCGCCAGCAGCTTGGGGGCCTACTACTCGAATGAGCAGTTCTTC.

This clonotype came up many times. V and J are TRBV20-1 and TRBJ2-5; 7 positions match TRBD2. With 0 bases clipped from V and 0 bases from J, the junction kept 4 bases outside the gene matches. This CDR3 spans 15 amino acids. The germline V gene encodes CDR1 DFQATT and CDR2 SNEGSKA (reference sequence). CDR3 sequence: CSARDAGEYQETQYF. The CDR3 DNA follows: TGCAGTGCTAGAGATGCGGGGGAGTACCAAGAGACCCAGTACTTC.

This clonotype was picked up many times. This chain connects TRBV29-1 to TRBJ2-7; TRBD1 might be the D (5 bases). This CDR3 region has 13 residues. Germline CDR1 and CDR2: SQVTM and ANQGSEA. The V end was cut by 4 bases, the J end by 2 bases, with 12 bases between. For the CDR3, the DNA is TGCAGCGTTGGCCGGACAAGTCCCTACGAGCAGTACTTC. Its protein product is CSVGRTSPYEQYF.

The chain recombines TRBV29-1 with TRBJ2-7; D possibly corresponds to TRBD1 (6 bases). V was clipped by 3 bases and J by 3 bases, with 12 bases between them. The CDR3 covers 13 residues. Germline loops: CDR1 SQVTM, CDR2 ANQGSEA. CDR3 bases: TGCAGCGTTGAGGGGGACACGAACTACGAGCAGTACTTC. This translates into CSVEGDTNYEQYF.

The CDR3 loop reads CASSLATRDRTYF. CDR3 coding DNA: TGTGCCAGCAGCTTAGCCACAAGGGACAGGACGTATTTT. V gene TRBV7-2 combines with J gene TRBJ2-3; 8 bases match TRBD1. The V gene end was trimmed by 0 bases and the J gene end by 14 bases; junction bases not matched to a gene: 7. This CDR3 is 13 amino acids long. Germline V gene lookup returns CDR1 SGHTA and CDR2 FQGNSA.

On this clonotype: A much larger clone lies a single base off, so this may be a read error. V gene TRBV5-6 combines with J gene TRBJ2-1; no firm D call. CDR1 is SGHDT, CDR2 YYEEEE, per germline. There are 16 residues in the CDR3. V was shortened by 4 bases and J by 4 bases, with 18 bases between the two germline ends. This chain's CDR3 is CASSPVRPAPYNEQFF. The DNA of the CDR3 is TGTGCCAGCAGCCCCGTAAGGCCCGCCCCGTACAATGAGCAGTTCTTC.

On this clonotype: A read error may be the cause here, since a much bigger clone is one base away. The chain combines TRBV9 with TRBJ2-1; TRBD2 aligns across 7 bases. Judging by the DNA end, TRBJ2-7 fits better; the J call may be wrong. The germline CDR1 and CDR2 sequences are SGDLS and YYNGEE. The CDR3 runs 19 residues. This CDR3 is CASSVGRVGGSNLLNEQYF. The DNA for the CDR3 is TGTGCCAGCAGCGTAGGTAGGGTGGGCGGGAGTAACTTATTAAATGAGCAGTACTTC.

The CDR3 reads CSASPLAGSTDTQYF. The CDR3 DNA sequence: TGCAGTGCTAGTCCCCTGGCAGGGAGCACAGATACGCAGTATTTT. This chain links TRBV20-1 with TRBJ2-3; tentative D call: TRBD1 (5 bases). Germline CDR1 and CDR2: DFQATT and SNEGSKA (reference sequence). Trimming shortened V by 3 bases and J by 0 bases, and 13 bases separated the two germline ends. The CDR3 spans 15 residues.

This chain links TRBV27 with TRBJ1-2, with TRBD1 as a possible D gene (5 bases). The CDR3 length is 14 residues. Trimming cost V 6 bases and J 8 bases, with 19 bases left between them. CDR1 is MNHEY, CDR2 SMNVEV, per germline (reference sequence). The CDR3 loop is CASRSQVLSQGYTF. For the CDR3, the DNA is TGTGCCAGCAGGTCACAGGTCCTCTCTCAGGGCTACACCTTC.

This clonotype was seen ten or more times. The V call is TRBV25-1, the J call TRBJ2-4; no firm D call. V lost 3 bases and J 1 base, leaving 13 bases between the germline ends. Looked up from germline, CDR1 is MGHDK and CDR2 is SYGVNS. The CDR3 covers 16 residues. This chain's CDR3 is CASSDGSLSAKNIQYF. CDR3 bases: TGTGCCAGCAGTGATGGGTCGCTGTCCGCCAAAAACATTCAGTACTTC.